This T cell receptor (beta chain) was obtained from a study of cytomegalovirus exposure and HLA in healthy donors. As for the donors, each was a healthy bone marrow donor. The donors, nominally healthy at sampling, likely had unrecorded immune exposures. Note on this clone: The junction and the germline gene differ at one end; a read error may be behind it. At the DNA level, this CDR3 is encoded by other sequences in the same sample as well.

Use of 60 Vbeta and 13 Jbeta primers characterized the PCR. Assay: immunoSEQ multiplex PCR; the TCRdb copy retains only in-frame clones and omits some. The sample yields some 140,000 clones, roughly three quarters seen once. Germline CDR1 is SEHNR and CDR2 is FQNEAQ (reference sequence). CDR3 length: 17 amino acids. V is TRBV7-9 and J is TRBJ1-4; 11 bases are shared with TRBD1. This TCR was sampled from a man under 40 in good health and CMV-seropositive. The sample consisted of PBMCs. The CDR3 DNA reads as TGTGCCAGCAGCTTAGCGGACAGGGGGCCGGCTAATGAAAAGCTGTTTTTT. Its translation is CASSLADRGPANEKLFF.